The text below deals with one T cell receptor (beta chain). What this receptor recognizes is not known. Base qualities are not at hand, and no much larger clone is one base apart. The germline V gene encodes CDR1 LGHDT and CDR2 YNNKEL (reference sequence). The CDR3 goes from the cysteine to the phenylalanine over 16 residues. Only the CDR3 portion is preserved as DNA: 48 bases, with reading frame beginning at the first base. V is cut back by 0 bases and J by 1 base, with 1 base in the junction unmatched. These data originate in a study of blood T cell repertoires in COVID-19 (dated by TCRdb to 2018 to 2021). Study-level background: Collaborator samples came from the United States, Italy and Spain and covered acute and convalescent phases of COVID-19. The prospective study material was composed of cDNA or gDNA derived from T cells, B-cell-depleted T cells, or PBMCs. The dataset comprised deeply sampled blood TCRbeta repertoires from subjects exposed to, actively infected with, or recovered from COVID-19. The repertoires were made available in a free public database intended to serve as a resource for research on the immune response to SARS-CoV-2. Samples were obtained from the ongoing ImmuneRACE study (first 160 participants) and from 1,254 subjects provided by 6 global collaborators. Where HLA class I and class II types were available, the types were taken from metadata supplied by the sample provider, not from assay-based typing. Nearly every sample came with metadata listing a de-identified subject ID, COVID-19 status, age in years and sex. What the authors observed across the whole study: How much clinical and demographic metadata was included differed by source and by participant, and the metadata was provided uncurated.

Whole blood was collected in K2EDTA tubes by collaborating institutions according to the institutions' own protocols. Collaborator samples were shipped for TCRbeta analysis as frozen whole blood, isolated PBMCs, or DNA extracted from either sample type. TCRbeta CDR3 regions were amplified from genomic DNA using the immunoSEQ Assay, a bias-controlled multiplex PCR. Per the original workflow: The number of nucleated cells in each sample was estimated from the amplification of reference gene primers within the assay. To quantify the absolute abundance of each unique TCRbeta CDR3 rearrangement, sequence reads were collapsed and filtered. For each sample, productive Simpson clonality was calculated as the square root of Simpson's diversity index over productive rearrangements. TCRdb holds this immuneACCESS table with in-frame rearrangements only. Some clones are missing; in checked studies, unresolved V genes explain under half, and the rest has no known cause. V and J calls and clone size follow that table, whereas D and trimming were derived from the DNA. A total of approximately 31,000 clones appear in this sample, 91% of them only once. The ten largest clones capture about 10% of the sample.

The chain links TRBV3-1 (or the pseudogene TRBV3-2) with TRBJ2-5, with 11 bases in between that match TRBD2. The receptor was derived from a human donor with active COVID-19. The donor label of this sample is uncertain. Sequenced sample: peripheral blood. The DNA sequence is TGTGCCAGCAGCCAAGACCTAGCGGGAGGCCAAGAGACCCAGTACTTC. Translated, it reads CASSQDLAGGQETQYF.